This TCR beta chain was captured in a study of blood T cell repertoires in COVID-19. Across the study: Collection of acute and convalescent COVID-19 samples took place in the United States, Italy and Spain. The analysed material was cDNA or gDNA that came from T cells, B-cell-depleted T cells, or PBMCs.

Profiling relied on immunoSEQ multiplex PCR, and the TCRdb table lists in-frame clones only, not all of them. The sample holds about 250,000 clones, around 86% seen once. The germline V gene has CDR1 ENHRY and CDR2 SYGVKD. CDR3 length: 14 amino acids. Deletions cut 6 bases from V and 1 base from J, with 9 bases between. This receptor was obtained from a woman in her sixties who had recovered from COVID-19. The chain uses TRBV10-3 and TRBJ2-2; possible D gene TRBD1, 6 bases. Material for sequencing was peripheral blood. The CDR3 protein is CAIRPGQNTGELFF. The CDR3 DNA reads as TGTGCCATCAGGCCGGGACAGAACACCGGGGAGCTGTTTTTT.